Following are 7 T cell receptor beta chains from one sample sequenced in a study of T cells in localized non-small cell lung cancer. Here immunoSEQ multiplex PCR was the method, and the copy in TCRdb shows in-frame clones only, minus some. Among almost 30,000 clones listed, about 88% were seen once. The sequencing here drew on peripheral blood, taken before any cancer treatment. These receptors all stem from an older female donor with stage III squamous cell lung carcinoma.

This chain links TRBV19 with TRBJ1-4; no clear D. The CDR3 consists of 14 residues. Trimming pared 3 bases from V and 7 bases from J, leaving 12 bases between. Germline V gives CDR1 LNHDA, CDR2 SQIVND (reference sequence). DNA of the CDR3: TGTGCCAGTAGTATGGAAGGGTGGCGTGAAAAACTGTTTTTT. Translation: CASSMEGWREKLFF.

The CDR3 sequence is CATSSRTGQGNTIYF. CDR3 in DNA: TGTGCCACCAGCTCTCGGACAGGGCAAGGAAACACCATATATTTT. The chain carries TRBV15 and TRBJ1-3; TRBD1 matches 8 bases. J lost 4 bases, V lost 5 bases, and 7 bases had no gene match. The V gene's germline CDR1 is LNHNV and CDR2 YYDKDF (reference sequence). CDR3 length equals 15 residues.

The chain uses TRBV6-5 and TRBJ2-2, with D perhaps TRBD1 (5 bases). V gave up 6 bases and J gave up 0 bases, with 5 bases separating them. The CDR3 covers 13 residues. Per germline, CDR1 MNHEY and CDR2 SVGAGI. The CDR3 sequence is CASRTANTGELFF. The CDR3 DNA reads as TGTGCCAGCAGGACAGCGAACACCGGGGAGCTGTTTTTT.

This chain uses TRBV9 with TRBJ2-7, with D perhaps given as TRBD1 or TRBD2 (6 bases each). The CDR3 has 16 residues. Trimming left V 0 bases short and J 1 base short, with 14 bases between. Germline loops: CDR1 SGDLS, CDR2 YYNGEE. This CDR3 is CASSVEGRGQSYEQYF. The CDR3 nucleotides are TGTGCCAGCAGCGTAGAGGGCCGGGGGCAGTCCTACGAGCAGTACTTC.

The chain has TRBV20-1 and TRBJ2-4; no firm D call. This CDR3 contains 11 residues. Germline CDR1 DFQATT, CDR2 SNEGSKA (reference sequence). V lost 5 bases and J 6 bases, leaving 8 bases between the germline ends. CDR3 residues: CSAAWGNIQYF. The CDR3 DNA follows: TGCAGTGCTGCTTGGGGAAACATTCAGTACTTC.

This clone was found once. V gene TRBV9 combines with J gene TRBJ2-7, with 12 bases lining up with TRBD1. V shed 3 bases, J shed 4 bases, and the junction held 8 bases outside the gene matches. Germline CDR1 is SGDLS and CDR2 is YYNGEE. This CDR3 has 16 residues. CDR3 DNA sequence: TGTGCCAGCAGCGAGGGTGGGGGACAGGGGGCATACGAGCAGTACTTC. Translating it yields CASSEGGGQGAYEQYF.

The CDR3 DNA follows: TGTGCCAGCAGTCCGAGGACGGCGAACACTGAAGCTTTCTTT. Translating gives CASSPRTANTEAFF. The chain has TRBV6-5 and TRBJ1-1; D is undetermined. CDR1 and CDR2 from the germline V gene are MNHEY and SVGAGI. V shed 5 bases and J shed 1 base, with 11 bases lying between them. The length of the CDR3 is 14 residues.